This T cell receptor beta chain derives from a study of blood T cell repertoires in COVID-19 (dated by TCRdb to the early 2020s). About the full investigation: Collaborator samples came from the United States, Italy and Spain and covered acute and convalescent phases of COVID-19. The material from the prospective study consisted of cDNA or gDNA derived from T cells, B-cell-depleted T cells, or PBMCs. Samples were obtained from the ongoing ImmuneRACE study (first 160 participants) and from over 1,000 subjects provided by 6 global collaborators. A freely available public database, intended as a resource for researchers studying the immune response to SARS-CoV-2, is where the repertoires were released. Nearly every sample came with metadata listing a de-identified subject ID, COVID-19 status, age in years and sex. Where available, HLA class I and class II types were obtained from metadata supplied by the sample provider rather than from assay-based typing. The dataset comprised deeply sampled blood TCRbeta repertoires from subjects exposed to, actively infected with, or recovered from COVID-19. What the study reported, not specific to this receptor: Clinical and demographic metadata were provided uncurated, with the amount varying by source and participant.

Comments on this clone: It lacks a known antigen. No per-base quality is available; no much larger clone lies one base away.

Participants in the prospective study were enrolled through a virtual design, were aged about 18 to 90 years, and lived in about two dozen United States geographic areas. In the prospective study, cohorts were assigned on the basis of participant-reported clinical history obtained from a screening survey and a study questionnaire. Exposed participants were defined as having been in contact with someone with a PCR-confirmed or clinician-diagnosed COVID-19 case within 2 weeks of study entry. Each participant in the prospective study had whole blood, serum and a nasopharyngeal or oropharyngeal swab collected by mobile phlebotomists. Over a roughly 2-month period, participants in the prospective study had the option of providing additional blood draws and questionnaires. Before DNA extraction, prospective study blood samples were shipped either frozen or at room temperature. Counted from cysteine to phenylalanine, this CDR3 has 14 amino acids. Of the read, only the CDR3 DNA is kept; its 42 bases are in frame from base 1. The germline V gene (reference sequence) supplies CDR1 SEHNR and CDR2 FQNEAQ. V was cut back by 11 bases and J by 3 bases, leaving a gap of 14 bases between them.

The immunoSEQ Assay, a bias-controlled multiplex PCR, was used to amplify TCRbeta CDR3 regions from genomic DNA. Under the source paper's analysis protocol: Nucleated cell counts per sample were estimated from amplification of reference gene primers within the assay. To quantify the absolute abundance of each unique TCRbeta CDR3 rearrangement, sequence reads were collapsed and filtered. For each sample, productive Simpson clonality was calculated as the square root of Simpson's diversity index over productive rearrangements. Entries here come from immuneACCESS through TCRdb and include only in-frame sequences with V and J called. Some clones fail to appear in such tables; in the studies checked, an unresolved V gene covers under half of the shortfall, and the cause of the remainder is unknown. V, J and clone size derive from that table, while D and trimming were established from the DNA sequence. The sample table records 150,000 or so clones; 75% to 90% of these occur just once. The ten largest clonotypes hold around 5.1% of the sample.

This clonotype was sampled from a man aged 65-85 years who had been exposed to COVID-19. The sample taken for sequencing was PBMCs or T cells enriched from blood (not recorded which). The chain is made from TRBV7-9 and TRBJ1-6; a weak D assignment points to TRBD1 (5 bases agree). The sequence in DNA is TGTGCCTATAAGACAGACGTCTATAATTCACCCCTCCACTTT. Protein translation: CAYKTDVYNSPLHF.